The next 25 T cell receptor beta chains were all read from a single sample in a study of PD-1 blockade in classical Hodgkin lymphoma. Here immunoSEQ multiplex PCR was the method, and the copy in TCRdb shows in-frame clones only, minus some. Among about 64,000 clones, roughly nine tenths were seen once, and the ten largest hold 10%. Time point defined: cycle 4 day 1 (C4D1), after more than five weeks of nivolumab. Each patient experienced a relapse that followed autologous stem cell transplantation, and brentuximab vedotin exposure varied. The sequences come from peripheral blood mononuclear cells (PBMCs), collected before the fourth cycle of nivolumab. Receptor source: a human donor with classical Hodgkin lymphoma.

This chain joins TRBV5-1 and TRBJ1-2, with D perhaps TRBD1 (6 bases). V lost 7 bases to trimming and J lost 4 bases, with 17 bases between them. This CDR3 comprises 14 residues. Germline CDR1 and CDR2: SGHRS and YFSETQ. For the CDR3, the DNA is TGCGCCAGCCGTGCAAAAGGGGGTATCTATGGCTACACCTTC. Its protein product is CASRAKGGIYGYTF.

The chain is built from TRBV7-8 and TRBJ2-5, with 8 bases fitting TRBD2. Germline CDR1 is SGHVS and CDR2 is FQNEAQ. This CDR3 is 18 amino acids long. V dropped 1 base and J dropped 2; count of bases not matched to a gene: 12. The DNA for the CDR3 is TGTGCCAGCAGCTTAGAGGCCTGGGTAGCGGGGATACAAGAGACCCAGTACTTC. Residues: CASSLEAWVAGIQETQYF.

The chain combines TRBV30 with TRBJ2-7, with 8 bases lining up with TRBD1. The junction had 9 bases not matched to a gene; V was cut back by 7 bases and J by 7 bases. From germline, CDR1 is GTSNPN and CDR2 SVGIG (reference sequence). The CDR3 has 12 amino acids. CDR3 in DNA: TGTGCCTACCGACAGGGGAGGATGGAGCAGTACTTC. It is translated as CAYRQGRMEQYF. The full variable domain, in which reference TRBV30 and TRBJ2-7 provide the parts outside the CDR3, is SQTIHQWPATLVQPVGSPLSLECTVEGTSNPNLYWYRQAAGRGLQLLFYSVGIGQISSEVPQNLSASRPQDRQFILSSKKLLLSDSGFYLCAYRQGRMEQYFGPGTRLTVT.

The CDR3 reads CASSARINEKLFF. For the CDR3, the DNA is TGTGCCAGCAGTGCCAGGATTAATGAAAAACTGTTTTTT. The gene calls are TRBV6-4 and TRBJ1-4; D not resolved. This CDR3 is 13 amino acids long. The V gene's germline CDR1 is MRHNA and CDR2 SNTAGT. The ends were cut back, 4 bases at V and 4 bases at J, with 7 bases in the middle.

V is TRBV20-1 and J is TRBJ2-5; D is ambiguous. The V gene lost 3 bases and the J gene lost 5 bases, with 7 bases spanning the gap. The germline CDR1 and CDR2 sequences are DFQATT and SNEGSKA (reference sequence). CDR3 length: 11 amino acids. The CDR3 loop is CSASHGETQYF. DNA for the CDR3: TGCAGTGCTAGTCATGGTGAGACCCAGTACTTC.

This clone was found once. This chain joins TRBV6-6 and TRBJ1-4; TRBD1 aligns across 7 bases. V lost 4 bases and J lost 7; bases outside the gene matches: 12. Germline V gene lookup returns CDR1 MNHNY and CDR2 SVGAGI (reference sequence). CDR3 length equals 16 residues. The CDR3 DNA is TGTGCCAGCAGTTTCGCCCCGACAGGGAGTGTTGAAAAACTGTTTTTT. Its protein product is CASSFAPTGSVEKLFF.

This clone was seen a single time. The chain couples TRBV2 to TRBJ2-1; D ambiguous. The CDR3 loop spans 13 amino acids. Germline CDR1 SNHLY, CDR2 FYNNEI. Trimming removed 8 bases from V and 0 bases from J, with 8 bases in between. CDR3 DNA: TGTGCCAGCCACGATTCCTCCTACAATGAGCAGTTCTTC. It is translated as CASHDSSYNEQFF.

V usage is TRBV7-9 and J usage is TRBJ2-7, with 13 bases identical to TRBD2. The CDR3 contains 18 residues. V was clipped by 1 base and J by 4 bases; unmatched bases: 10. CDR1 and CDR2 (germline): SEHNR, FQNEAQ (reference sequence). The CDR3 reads CASSLGPALAGGRYEQYF. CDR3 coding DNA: TGTGCCAGCAGCTTAGGTCCCGCACTAGCGGGGGGGCGGTACGAGCAGTACTTC.

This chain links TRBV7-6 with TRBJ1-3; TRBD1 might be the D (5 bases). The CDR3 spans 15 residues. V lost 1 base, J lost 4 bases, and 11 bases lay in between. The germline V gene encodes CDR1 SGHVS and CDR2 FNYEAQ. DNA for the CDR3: TGTGCCAGCAGCTTAGTAAGGGGTGCGGGAAACACCATATATTTT. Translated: CASSLVRGAGNTIYF. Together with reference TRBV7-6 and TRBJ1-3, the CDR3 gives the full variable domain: GAGVSQSPRYKVTKRGQDVALRCDPISGHVSLYWYRQALGQGPEFLTYFNYEAQQDKSGLPNDRFSAERPEGSISTLTIQRTEQRDSAMYRCASSLVRGAGNTIYFGEGSWLTVV.

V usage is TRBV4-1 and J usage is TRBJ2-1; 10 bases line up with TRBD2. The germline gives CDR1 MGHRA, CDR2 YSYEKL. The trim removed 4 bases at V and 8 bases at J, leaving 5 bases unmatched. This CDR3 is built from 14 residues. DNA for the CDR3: TGCGCCAGCAGCCCCCCAGCGGGGGGGGATGAGCAGTTCTTC. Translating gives CASSPPAGGDEQFF.

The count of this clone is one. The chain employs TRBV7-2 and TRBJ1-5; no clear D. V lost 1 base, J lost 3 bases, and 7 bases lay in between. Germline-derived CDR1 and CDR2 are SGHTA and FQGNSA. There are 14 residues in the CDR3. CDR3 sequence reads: CASSLVGYNQPQHF. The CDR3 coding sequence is TGTGCCAGCAGCTTAGTAGGGTACAATCAGCCCCAGCATTTT.

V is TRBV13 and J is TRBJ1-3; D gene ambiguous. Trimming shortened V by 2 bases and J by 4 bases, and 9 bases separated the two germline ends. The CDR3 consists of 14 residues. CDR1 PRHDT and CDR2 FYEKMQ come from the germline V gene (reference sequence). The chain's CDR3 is CASSLMGNGNTIYF. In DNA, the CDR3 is TGTGCCAGCAGCTTAATGGGAAACGGAAACACCATATATTTT.

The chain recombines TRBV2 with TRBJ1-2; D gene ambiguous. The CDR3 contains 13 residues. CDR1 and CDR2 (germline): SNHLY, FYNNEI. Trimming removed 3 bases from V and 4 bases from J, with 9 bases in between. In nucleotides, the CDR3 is TGTGCCAGCAGTGAGAGTCGAGGCTATGGCTACACCTTC. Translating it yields CASSESRGYGYTF.

CDR3 bases: TGTGCCAGTAAGACCGGGGCAGGGGGAGGCAATCAGCCCCAGCATTTT. This sequence encodes CASKTGAGGGNQPQHF. The chain couples TRBV19 to TRBJ1-5, with 7 bases identical to TRBD1. The germline V gene has CDR1 LNHDA and CDR2 SQIVND (reference sequence). Trimming at V came to 7 bases and at J to 2 bases, leaving 11 bases not matched to a gene. The CDR3 extends over 16 amino acids.

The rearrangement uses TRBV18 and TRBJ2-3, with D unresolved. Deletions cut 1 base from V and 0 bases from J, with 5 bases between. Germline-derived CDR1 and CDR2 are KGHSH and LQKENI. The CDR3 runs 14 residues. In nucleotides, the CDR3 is TGTGCCAGCTCACCACGAGTTAGCACAGATACGCAGTATTTT. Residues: CASSPRVSTDTQYF.

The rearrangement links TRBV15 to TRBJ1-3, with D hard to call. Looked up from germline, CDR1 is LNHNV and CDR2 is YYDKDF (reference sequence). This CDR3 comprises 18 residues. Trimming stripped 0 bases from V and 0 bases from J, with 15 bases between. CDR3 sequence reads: CATSRDPATVFSGNTIYF. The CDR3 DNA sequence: TGTGCCACCAGCAGAGATCCCGCGACTGTTTTCTCTGGAAACACCATATATTTT. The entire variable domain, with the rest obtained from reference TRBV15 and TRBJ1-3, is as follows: DAMVIQNPRYQVTQFGKPVTLSCSQTLNHNVMYWYQQKSSQAPKLLFHYYDKDFNNEADTPDNFQSRRPNTSFCFLDIRSPGLGDTAMYLCATSRDPATVFSGNTIYFGEGSWLTVV.

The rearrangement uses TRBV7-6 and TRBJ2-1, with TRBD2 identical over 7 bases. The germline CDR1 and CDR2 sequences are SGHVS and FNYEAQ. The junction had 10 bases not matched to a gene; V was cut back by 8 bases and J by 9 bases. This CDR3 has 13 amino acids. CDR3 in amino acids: CASGRGTIGEQFF. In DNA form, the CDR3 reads TGTGCCAGCGGGAGGGGCACTATTGGTGAGCAGTTCTTC.

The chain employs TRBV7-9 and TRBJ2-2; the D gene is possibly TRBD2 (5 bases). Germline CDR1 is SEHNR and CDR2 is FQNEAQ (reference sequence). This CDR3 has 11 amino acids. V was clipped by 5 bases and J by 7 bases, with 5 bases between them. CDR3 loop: CASSEGGELFF. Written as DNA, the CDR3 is TGTGCCAGCAGCGAGGGCGGGGAGCTGTTTTTT.

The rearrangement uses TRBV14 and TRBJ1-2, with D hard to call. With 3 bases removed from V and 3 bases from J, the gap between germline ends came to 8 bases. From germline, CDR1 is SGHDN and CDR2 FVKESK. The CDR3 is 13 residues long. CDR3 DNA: TGTGCCAGCAGCCAGGCGGCTTACTATGGCTACACCTTC. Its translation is CASSQAAYYGYTF.

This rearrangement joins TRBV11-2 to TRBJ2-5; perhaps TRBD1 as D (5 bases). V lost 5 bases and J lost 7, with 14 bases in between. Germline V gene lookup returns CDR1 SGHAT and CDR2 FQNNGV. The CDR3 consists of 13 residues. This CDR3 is CASSKDSPGTQYF. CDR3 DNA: TGTGCCAGCAGCAAAGACAGTCCGGGGACCCAGTACTTC.

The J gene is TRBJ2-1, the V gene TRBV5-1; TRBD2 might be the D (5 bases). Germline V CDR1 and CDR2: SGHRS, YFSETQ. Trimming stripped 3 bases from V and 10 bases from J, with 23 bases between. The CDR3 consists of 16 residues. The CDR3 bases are TGCGCCAGCAGCTCCACCGGGAACCCCCAACCAGGAGAGCAGTTCTTC. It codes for CASSSTGNPQPGEQFF.

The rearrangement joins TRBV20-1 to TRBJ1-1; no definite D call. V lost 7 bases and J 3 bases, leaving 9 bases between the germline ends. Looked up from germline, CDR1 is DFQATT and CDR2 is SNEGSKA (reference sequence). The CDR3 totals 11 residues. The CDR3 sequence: CSVGDDTEAFF. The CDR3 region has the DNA TGCAGTGTTGGAGATGACACTGAAGCTTTCTTT.

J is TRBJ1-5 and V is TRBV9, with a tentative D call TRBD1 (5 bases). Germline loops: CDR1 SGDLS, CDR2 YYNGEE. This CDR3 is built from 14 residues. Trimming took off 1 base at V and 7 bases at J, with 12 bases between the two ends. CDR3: CASSVSGVGQPQHF. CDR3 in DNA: TGTGCCAGCAGCGTATCGGGGGTCGGGCAGCCCCAGCATTTT.

CDR3 amino acids: CASSPPSTDTQYF. CDR3 bases: TGTGCCAGCAGCCCTCCAAGTACAGATACGCAGTATTTT. The chain couples TRBV7-2 to TRBJ2-3; D gene uncertain. Trimming took off 5 bases at V and 3 bases at J, with 9 bases between the two ends. The CDR3 has 13 residues. Germline V gene data show CDR1 as SGHTA and CDR2 as FQGNSA. Drawing the rest from reference TRBV7-2 and TRBJ2-3, the complete variable domain is GAGVSQSPSNKVTEKGKDVELRCDPISGHTALYWYRQSLGQGLEFLIYFQGNSAPDKSGLPSDRFSAERTGGSVSTLTIQRTQQEDSAVYLCASSPPSTDTQYFGPGTRLTVL.

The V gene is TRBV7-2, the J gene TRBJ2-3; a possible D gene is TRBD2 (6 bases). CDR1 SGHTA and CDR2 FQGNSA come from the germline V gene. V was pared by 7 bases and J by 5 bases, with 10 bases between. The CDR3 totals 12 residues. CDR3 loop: CASTSVRDTQYF. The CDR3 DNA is TGTGCCAGCACTAGCGTCAGAGATACGCAGTATTTT.